One TCR beta chain is described in this entry. No cognate antigen has been identified for it. No base-level quality is on record; no much larger clone is a single base apart. The immunoSEQ Assay, a bias-controlled multiplex PCR, was used to amplify TCRbeta CDR3 regions from genomic DNA. The study's processing was this. The number of nucleated cells in each sample was estimated from the amplification of reference gene primers within the assay. To quantify the absolute abundance of each unique TCRbeta CDR3 rearrangement, sequence reads were collapsed and filtered. Productive Simpson clonality was computed per sample as the square root of Simpson's diversity index over productive rearrangements. TCRdb took this table from immuneACCESS and kept in-frame rearrangements with V and J called. Such tables lack part of the clones; where checked against another copy, unresolved V genes explain under half of the gap, and the rest is unexplained. V and J calls and clone size are given by that table; D and trimming were obtained from the DNA. Counted in this sample were roughly 120,000 clones; 85% to 90% of them appeared once. Approximately 4.4% of the sample rests with the top ten.

This sample was included in a study of blood T cell repertoires in COVID-19 (dated by TCRdb to 2018 to 2021). Describing the broader study: Samples from collaborators originated in the United States, Italy and Spain and spanned both the acute and convalescent phases of COVID-19. HLA class I and class II types, where available, came from metadata supplied by the sample provider rather than from assay-based typing. The samples were drawn from the first 160 participants of the ongoing ImmuneRACE study and from 1,254 subjects provided by 6 global collaborators. Sample metadata almost always included a de-identified subject ID, COVID-19 status, age in years and sex. The material from the prospective study consisted of cDNA or gDNA derived from T cells, B-cell-depleted T cells, or PBMCs. The repertoires were released in a freely available public database meant as a resource for research on the immune response to SARS-CoV-2. Deeply sampled blood TCRbeta repertoires from subjects exposed to, actively infected with, or recovered from COVID-19 were included in the dataset.

CDR1 SQVTM and CDR2 ANQGSEA were looked up in the germline V gene. V loses 5 bases at its end and J loses 8 bases; junction bases beyond the gene matches: 6. Taken from cysteine to phenylalanine, the CDR3 has 14 residues. CDR3 DNA is the only sequence kept; it has 42 bases, read in frame from the first base. The study at large found these results: The amount of clinical and demographic metadata varied by source and participant and was provided uncurated.

The collaborating institutions used their own protocols to collect whole blood in K2EDTA tubes. For TCRbeta analysis, collaborators shipped samples as frozen whole blood, isolated PBMCs, or DNA extracted from either of those sample types. The chain employs TRBV29-1 and TRBJ1-6; TRBD1 lines up with 10 middle nucleotides. The sample taken for sequencing was peripheral blood. The sequence came from a woman between 50 and 59 years old with acute or convalescent COVID-19. The bases are TGCAGCGTTTCGTCCGGGACAGGGGATTCACCCCTCCACTTT. Translated, it reads CSVSSGTGDSPLHF.